This paragraph covers one T cell receptor (beta chain) sequence. This sample was included in a study of blood T cell repertoires in COVID-19. The wider study: The cDNA or gDNA used as material had been derived from T cells, B-cell-depleted T cells, or PBMCs.

Enrolled through a virtual design, the participants were between about 18 and 89 years of age and came from some 26 US areas. V gave up 0 bases and J gave up 7 bases; unmatched junction bases: 13. This CDR3 spans 18 amino acids. The germline V gene has CDR1 SGDLS and CDR2 YYNGEE. Produced via immunoSEQ multiplex PCR; TCRdb's table is partial and in-frame only. The table records around 64,000 clones, roughly 70% of them present only once. The TCR was taken from a woman aged 60-70 years who had been exposed to COVID-19. The material sequenced was PBMCs or T cells enriched from blood (not recorded which). This sequence joins TRBV9 and TRBJ2-2; 9 bases are a match to TRBD1. CDR3 DNA sequence: TGTGCCAGCAGCGTAGATCCGCGGACGACAGGGGGAATCGGGGAGCTGTTTTTT. Residues: CASSVDPRTTGGIGELFF.